A selection of T cell receptor beta chains follows, all from one sample in a study of blood T cell repertoires in COVID-19. Measured with immunoSEQ multiplex PCR; TCRdb has only the in-frame clones, and not every one. The sample records roughly 140,000 clones, over 75% being singletons. The sequenced sample consisted of peripheral blood. All receptors come from a man aged 55 to 70 with active or convalescent COVID-19. The CDR3 runs from the conserved cysteine through the conserved F or W. D genes are given only for firm matches. A clone size is listed for some rows: how often the clone was seen (once, few, many), or a class if it is expanded.

j_call v_call d_call clone_size cdr3_aa cdr3_nt
TRBJ2-7 TRBV11-2 TRBD2 . CASSLRVAGGYEQYF TGTGCCAGCAGCTTAAGAGTAGCGGGAGGCTACGAGCAGTACTTC
TRBJ1-1 TRBV7-9 . . CASSPSGTEAFF TGTGCCAGCAGCCCCTCGGGCACTGAAGCTTTCTTT
TRBJ1-6 TRBV23-1 . . CASSLAAYDNSPLHF TGCGCCAGCAGTCTCGCGGCTTATGATAATTCACCCCTCCACTTT
TRBJ2-7 TRBV6-2/TRBV6-3 . . CASSLNRVAEQYF TGTGCCAGCAGTCTTAACAGGGTTGCGGAGCAGTACTTC
TRBJ1-4 TRBV27 . . CASSFGGIWTEKLFF TGTGCCAGCAGTTTTGGGGGGATCTGGACTGAAAAACTGTTTTTT
TRBJ1-4 TRBV7-2 . once CASKVKMGGEKLFF TGTGCCAGCAAAGTTAAGATGGGGGGTGAAAAACTGTTTTTT
TRBJ2-7 TRBV4-1 TRBD2 once CASSPTSSFGWQYF TGCGCCAGCAGCCCGACTAGCTCCTTCGGTTGGCAGTACTTC
TRBJ1-2 TRBV4-1 . . CASSRSGTAPSGYTF TGCGCCAGCAGCCGATCTGGGACTGCCCCCTCTGGCTACACCTTC
TRBJ2-3 TRBV5-5 . many CASSWSLTDTQYF TGTGCCAGCAGCTGGTCACTCACAGATACGCAGTATTTT
TRBJ2-5 TRBV13 . . CASSGRGETQYF TGTGCCAGCAGCGGGAGGGGGGAGACCCAGTACTTC
TRBJ2-4 TRBV29-1 TRBD2 . CSVGTSGSLNIQYF TGCAGCGTTGGGACTAGCGGGAGTTTGAACATTCAGTACTTC
TRBJ2-7 TRBV25-1 . . CASSVQGRSYEQYF TGTGCCAGCAGTGTTCAGGGTAGGTCCTACGAGCAGTACTTC
TRBJ1-1 TRBV5-1 . . CASSLEGVFQAFF TGCGCCAGCAGCTTGGAGGGAGTGTTCCAAGCTTTCTTT
TRBJ2-7 TRBV5-6 TRBD2 . CASSFSGAGVSYEQYF TGTGCCAGCAGCTTTTCCGGGGCGGGAGTCTCCTACGAGCAGTACTTC
TRBJ1-1 TRBV25-1 . . CASSDPQGKRNTEAFF TGTGCCAGCAGTGACCCTCAGGGTAAGAGGAACACTGAAGCTTTCTTT
TRBJ2-5 TRBV6-1 . once CASSDTIGGQETQYF TGTGCCAGCAGTGATACGATAGGAGGGCAAGAGACCCAGTACTTC
TRBJ1-6 TRBV6-5 . few CASSIRTADNSPLHF TGTGCCAGCAGTATTCGGACAGCGGATAATTCACCCCTCCACTTT
TRBJ2-7 TRBV4-1 . . CASSQDVFAGSYEQYF TGCGCCAGCAGCCAAGACGTTTTCGCGGGATCCTACGAGCAGTACTTC
TRBJ2-1 TRBV5-4 TRBD1 . CASSLGQESYNEQFF TGTGCCAGCAGCCTAGGACAGGAAAGTTACAATGAGCAGTTCTTC
TRBJ1-5 TRBV19 . . CASSIGTNQPQHF TGTGCCAGTAGTATAGGGACTAATCAGCCCCAGCATTTT
TRBJ2-5 TRBV5-1 . . CASSPGVKETQYF TGCGCCAGCAGCCCGGGGGTCAAAGAGACCCAGTACTTC
TRBJ2-5 TRBV6-6 . . CASSYSAGGETQYF TGTGCCAGCAGTTACTCAGCCGGAGGGGAGACCCAGTACTTC
TRBJ2-2 TRBV28 TRBD2 . CASSRTSGKSGELFF TGTGCCAGCAGCCGGACTAGCGGGAAGAGCGGGGAGCTGTTTTTT
TRBJ1-2 TRBV27 TRBD1 . CASRRDRPQSNYGYTF TGTGCCAGCAGACGGGACAGGCCCCAATCTAACTATGGCTACACCTTC
TRBJ2-2 TRBV9 TRBD2 . CASSVRLAGTGELFF TGTGCCAGCAGCGTACGGCTAGCGGGGACCGGGGAGCTGTTTTTT
TRBJ2-1 TRBV12-3/TRBV12-4 TRBD1 once CASTGQGDEQFF TGTGCCAGCACCGGACAGGGGGATGAGCAGTTCTTC
TRBJ2-1 TRBV7-3 . once CASSLVRSEQFF TGTGCCAGCAGCTTGGTACGGAGTGAGCAGTTCTTC
TRBJ1-1 TRBV2 . . CASSEAGGLTEAFF TGTGCCAGCAGTGAAGCGGGGGGGCTCACTGAAGCTTTCTTT
TRBJ1-4 TRBV5-8 TRBD1 . CASSLEETGVEKLFF TGTGCCAGCAGCTTGGAGGAGACAGGGGTAGAAAAACTGTTTTTT
TRBJ2-7 TRBV4-3 . . CASSSGVAQYF TGCGCCAGCAGCTCAGGTGTCGCGCAGTACTTC
TRBJ2-7 TRBV28 TRBD1 . CASSSQGSSYEQYF TGTGCCAGCAGCTCACAGGGGTCCTCCTACGAGCAGTACTTC
TRBJ1-1 TRBV19 . . CASSPAGGASNTEAFF TGTGCCAGTAGTCCCGCCGGAGGGGCCTCAAACACTGAAGCTTTCTTT
TRBJ2-1 TRBV28 TRBD2 . CASRGVSGVSSYNEQFF TGTGCCAGCAGGGGAGTTAGCGGGGTGAGCTCCTACAATGAGCAGTTCTTC
TRBJ2-5 TRBV6-4 . . CASSQQEQETQYF TGTGCCAGCAGTCAACAGGAGCAAGAGACCCAGTACTTC
TRBJ1-1 TRBV6-5 . . CASKYGNNWDTEAFF TGTGCCAGCAAGTACGGGAATAACTGGGACACTGAAGCTTTCTTT
TRBJ1-2 TRBV19 . . CASRLGTDWGFYGYTF TGTGCCAGTAGATTGGGCACCGACTGGGGCTTCTATGGCTACACCTTC
TRBJ1-1 TRBV24-1 TRBD1 few CATYRRLTGFHFEAFF TGTGCCACCTACAGGCGGCTGACAGGGTTTCATTTTGAAGCTTTCTTT
TRBJ1-1 TRBV9 TRBD1 . CASSVVRTGGFAFF TGTGCCAGCAGCGTAGTCCGGACAGGAGGTTTCGCTTTCTTT
TRBJ1-1 TRBV6-5 . once CASSSPRGTWLGAFF TGTGCCAGCAGTTCCCCCAGGGGAACGTGGTTAGGAGCTTTCTTT
TRBJ2-7 TRBV29-1 TRBD2 . CSVRDPSGRAEEQYF TGCAGCGTCAGAGATCCGAGCGGGAGGGCCGAAGAGCAGTACTTC
TRBJ2-7 TRBV5-1 TRBD2 few CASSLAPSGDVYEQYF TGCGCCAGCAGCTTGGCCCCTAGCGGGGATGTCTACGAGCAGTACTTC
TRBJ2-1 TRBV18 TRBD2 . CASSPGTSGINEQFF TGTGCCAGCTCACCGGGGACTAGCGGGATCAATGAGCAGTTCTTC
TRBJ2-7 TRBV10-3 TRBD2 . CAISGGTSETIYEQYF TGTGCCATCAGTGGTGGGACTAGCGAGACAATCTACGAGCAGTACTTC
TRBJ1-4 TRBV18 TRBD1 . CASSPGTGYNEKLFF TGTGCCAGCTCACCGGGGACAGGTTATAATGAAAAACTGTTTTTT
TRBJ1-3 TRBV2 . once CAIGAGADGNTIYF TGTGCCATCGGGGCGGGGGCGGACGGAAACACCATATATTTT
TRBJ2-7 TRBV27 TRBD2 . CASSFSGRSNEQYF TGTGCCAGCAGTTTTAGCGGGAGGTCTAACGAGCAGTACTTC
TRBJ2-5 TRBV15 . . CATSKGLRETQYF TGTGCCACCAGCAAAGGTTTGCGGGAGACCCAGTACTTC
TRBJ2-2 TRBV9 TRBD2 . CASSVGLAGSNTGELFF TGTGCCAGCAGCGTAGGGCTAGCGGGATCGAACACCGGGGAGCTGTTTTTT
TRBJ2-3 TRBV3-1/TRBV3-2 . . CASRTGARGDTQYF TGTGCCAGCAGAACCGGGGCGCGGGGAGATACGCAGTATTTT
TRBJ2-6 TRBV19 . . CASSISRSGANVLTF TGTGCCAGTAGTATCTCCCGCTCTGGGGCCAACGTCCTGACTTTC
TRBJ2-2 TRBV11-2 . . CASSLGLPNTGELFF TGTGCCAGCAGCTTAGGGCTGCCAAACACCGGGGAGCTGTTTTTT